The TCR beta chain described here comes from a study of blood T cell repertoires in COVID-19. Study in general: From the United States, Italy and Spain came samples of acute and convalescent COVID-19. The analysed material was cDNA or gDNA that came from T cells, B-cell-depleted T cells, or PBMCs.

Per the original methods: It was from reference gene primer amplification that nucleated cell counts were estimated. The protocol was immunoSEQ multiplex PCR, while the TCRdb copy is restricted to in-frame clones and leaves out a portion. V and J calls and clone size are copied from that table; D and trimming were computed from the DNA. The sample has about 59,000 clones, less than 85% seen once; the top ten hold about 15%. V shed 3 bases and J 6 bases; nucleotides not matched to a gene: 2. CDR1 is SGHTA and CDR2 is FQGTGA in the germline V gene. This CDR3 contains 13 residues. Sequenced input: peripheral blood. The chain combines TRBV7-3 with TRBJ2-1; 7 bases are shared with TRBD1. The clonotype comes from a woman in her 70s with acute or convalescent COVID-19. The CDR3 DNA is TGTGCCAGCAGCTTTACAGGGGCCAATGAGCAGTTCTTC. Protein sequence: CASSFTGANEQFF.